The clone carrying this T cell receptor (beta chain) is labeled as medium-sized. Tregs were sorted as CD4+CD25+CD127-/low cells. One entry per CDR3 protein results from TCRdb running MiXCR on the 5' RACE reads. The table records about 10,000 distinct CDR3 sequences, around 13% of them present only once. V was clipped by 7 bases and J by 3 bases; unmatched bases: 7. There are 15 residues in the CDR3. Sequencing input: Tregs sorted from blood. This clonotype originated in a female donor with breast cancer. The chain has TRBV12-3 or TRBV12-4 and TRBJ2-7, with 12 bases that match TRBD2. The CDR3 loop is CASKTSGRGGYEQYF. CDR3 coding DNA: TGTGCCAGCAAGACTAGCGGGAGAGGTGGCTACGAGCAGTACTTC.